Listed below are T cell receptor beta chains from one sample, sequenced in a study of T cell changes during pregnancy in multiple sclerosis. Repertoires were generated with immunoSEQ multiplex PCR, while TCRdb's copy carries only in-frame clones and drops some. The profile shows tens of thousands of clones, 90% to 95% of them singletons. The sample here was peripheral blood, taken in the first trimester of pregnancy. These receptors were taken from a female donor with multiple sclerosis, enrolled in a pregnancy study. CDR3s include the opening cysteine and the closing phenylalanine or tryptophan. A D gene is named only where the DNA matches it firmly. Rows may omit the clone size; those that give it use once, few, many or a size class.

.	TRBJ2-7	.	TRBV6-5	15	CASSFGLGGGYEQYF	TGTGCCAGCAGTTTCGGCCTAGGAGGAGGGTACGAGCAGTACTTC
.	TRBJ1-1	.	TRBV2	13	CASRTGTNTEAFF	TGTGCCAGCAGGACCGGGACAAACACTGAAGCTTTCTTT
.	TRBJ2-7	.	TRBV7-6	15	CASSLGGHKTYEQYF	TGTGCCAGCAGCTTAGGGGGACATAAAACCTACGAGCAGTACTTC
once	TRBJ1-1	.	TRBV18	16	CASSQRIGTMNTEAFF	TGTGCCAGCTCCCAGAGGATTGGTACAATGAACACTGAAGCTTTCTTT
.	TRBJ2-1	.	TRBV19	15	CASSIEEGSYNEQFF	TGTGCCAGTAGTATAGAGGAGGGCTCCTACAATGAGCAGTTCTTC
.	TRBJ1-2	.	TRBV25-1	15	CASSDTATLNYGYTF	TGTGCCAGCAGTGATACAGCTACCCTCAACTATGGCTACACCTTC
once	TRBJ2-7	TRBD2	TRBV7-2	17	CASSLVPSGVSSYEQYF	TGTGCCAGCAGCTTAGTACCCAGCGGGGTTAGCTCCTACGAGCAGTACTTC
.	TRBJ2-7	.	TRBV28	11	CASSSYPEQYF	TGTGCCAGCAGTTCCTACCCGGAGCAGTACTTC
.	TRBJ2-5	TRBD2	TRBV4-1	15	CASSQVGLAGETQYF	TGCGCCAGCAGCCAAGTGGGACTAGCGGGAGAGACCCAGTACTTC
.	TRBJ2-5	TRBD2	TRBV10-3	15	CAISLTSGGVETQYF	TGTGCCATCAGCCTGACTAGCGGGGGGGTCGAGACCCAGTACTTC
.	TRBJ1-2	TRBD1	TRBV6-1	14	CASKGQGLPYGYTF	TGTGCCAGCAAGGGACAGGGGCTTCCCTATGGCTACACCTTC
once	TRBJ2-1	.	TRBV20-1	10	CSALAHEQFF	TGCAGTGCATTAGCACATGAGCAGTTCTTC
.	TRBJ2-3	TRBD1	TRBV5-1	15	CASSLGGAGTDTQYF	TGCGCCAGCAGCTTAGGGGGCGCTGGCACAGATACGCAGTATTTT
.	TRBJ1-5	.	TRBV15	14	CATSSVIDNQPQHF	TGTGCCACCAGCAGCGTAATAGACAATCAGCCCCAGCATTTT
.	TRBJ1-6	.	TRBV6-1	14	CASSEARGNSPLHF	TGTGCCAGCAGTGAAGCGCGGGGGAATTCACCCCTCCACTTT
.	TRBJ2-1	.	TRBV7-9	12	CASSSMGGAVLF	TGTGCCAGCAGCTCGATGGGGGGGGCCGTACTCTTC
once	TRBJ2-1	TRBD2	TRBV27	15	CASSLGLAGRNEQFF	TGTGCCAGCAGCCTAGGACTAGCGGGTCGCAATGAGCAGTTCTTC
.	TRBJ1-5	TRBD1	TRBV28	15	CASSLPGGQGQPQHF	TGTGCCAGCAGCCTCCCAGGGGGGCAAGGTCAGCCCCAGCATTTT
.	TRBJ2-3	TRBD2	TRBV14	16	CASSQELAGHTDTQYF	TGTGCCAGCAGCCAAGAGCTAGCGGGTCACACAGATACGCAGTATTTT
.	TRBJ2-7	.	TRBV29-1	16	CSVGVFRSATDYEQYF	TGCAGCGTTGGGGTCTTCAGGTCTGCAACTGACTACGAGCAGTACTTC
.	TRBJ1-2	.	TRBV18	14	CASSPSSRGYGYTF	TGTGCCAGCTCACCGAGCTCTCGGGGCTATGGCTACACCTTC
.	TRBJ2-2	.	TRBV6-1	15	CASNRVHSNTGELFF	TGTGCCAGCAACAGGGTACACTCGAACACCGGGGAGCTGTTTTTT
.	TRBJ2-7	TRBD2	TRBV5-1	17	CASSLLDSGGARNEQYF	TGCGCCAGCAGCTTGTTGGATAGCGGGGGGGCCCGGAACGAGCAGTACTTC
few	TRBJ1-6	.	TRBV19	15	CASSLGGAYNSPLHF	TGTGCCAGTAGCCTGGGAGGGGCCTATAATTCACCCCTCCACTTT
.	TRBJ1-4	.	TRBV19	15	CASRPWGTSSEKLFF	TGTGCCAGTAGGCCCTGGGGGACAAGCTCCGAAAAACTGTTTTTT
.	TRBJ1-5	.	TRBV28	14	CASLKQVFNQPQHF	TGTGCCAGCCTTAAACAGGTCTTCAATCAGCCCCAGCATTTT
.	TRBJ1-4	.	TRBV6-5	11	CATRDGGGLFF	TGTGCAACCCGGGACGGCGGGGGACTGTTTTTT
.	TRBJ1-1	.	TRBV5-5	14	CASSNRTSNTEAFF	TGTGCCAGCAGCAACAGGACCTCGAACACTGAAGCTTTCTTT
.	TRBJ1-5	.	TRBV7-2	14	CASSSGQKVGPQHF	TGTGCCAGCAGCTCAGGACAGAAGGTCGGGCCCCAGCATTTT
.	TRBJ1-1	.	TRBV19	13	CASSVSGSLEAFF	TGTGCCAGTAGTGTGTCAGGGTCGCTTGAAGCTTTCTTT
.	TRBJ2-3	TRBD1	TRBV5-1	17	CASSLEGTGGPTDTQYF	TGCGCCAGCAGCTTGGAGGGGACAGGGGGTCCCACAGATACGCAGTATTTT
.	TRBJ1-1	.	TRBV19	14	CASSFVQGRTEAFF	TGTGCCAGTAGTTTTGTTCAGGGCCGGACTGAAGCTTTCTTT
.	TRBJ1-1	.	TRBV6-1	15	CASTLTAVMNTEAFF	TGTGCCAGCACCCTGACAGCAGTGATGAACACTGAAGCTTTCTTT
.	TRBJ1-1	TRBD1	TRBV6-6	15	CASRKTGGANTEAFF	TGTGCCAGCAGAAAGACAGGGGGAGCGAACACTGAAGCTTTCTTT
.	TRBJ2-7	.	TRBV2	13	CASSLRPGYEQYF	TGTGCCAGCAGTCTAAGACCGGGCTACGAGCAGTACTTC
.	TRBJ1-5	TRBD1	TRBV19	17	CASRGEDRGRPNQPQHF	TGTGCCAGTAGGGGGGAAGACAGGGGGCGACCCAATCAGCCCCAGCATTTT
.	TRBJ2-1	TRBD1	TRBV7-7	15	CASSQPGQGLNEQFF	TGTGCCAGCAGCCAGCCGGGACAGGGTCTAAATGAGCAGTTCTTC
.	TRBJ2-7	.	TRBV6-1	12	CASSDNSYEQYF	TGTGCCAGCAGTGACAACTCCTACGAGCAGTACTTC
.	TRBJ2-2	.	TRBV7-9	15	CASSLGWRNTGELFF	TGTGCCAGCAGCTTAGGTTGGAGGAACACCGGGGAGCTGTTTTTT
.	TRBJ2-5	.	TRBV5-1	14	CASRRADYKETQYF	TGCGCCTCCCGTCGGGCAGACTACAAAGAGACCCAGTACTTC
.	TRBJ2-2	.	TRBV12-5	16	CASGSPEQGVTGELFF	TGTGCTAGTGGTTCGCCGGAACAGGGAGTAACCGGGGAGCTGTTTTTT
.	TRBJ1-5	.	TRBV10-3	15	CAISDSREGNQPQHF	TGTGCCATCAGTGATTCCAGGGAAGGCAATCAGCCCCAGCATTTT
.	TRBJ2-5	TRBD2	TRBV5-1	12	CASSSGGETQYF	TGCGCCAGCAGCTCGGGGGGGGAGACCCAGTACTTC
.	TRBJ1-6	TRBD1	TRBV2	15	CASRRQGVRNSPLHF	TGTGCCAGCAGAAGACAGGGCGTTCGGAATTCACCCCTCCACTTT
.	TRBJ2-3	TRBD2	TRBV5-1	16	CASSFGTSGSRDTQYF	TGCGCCAGCAGCTTTGGGACTAGCGGGAGCAGAGATACGCAGTATTTT
.	TRBJ1-1	.	TRBV9	14	CASSPRGMPTEAFF	TGTGCCAGCAGCCCCAGGGGCATGCCCACTGAAGCTTTCTTT
.	TRBJ1-4	.	TRBV28	15	CASSLSRAWGEKLFF	TGTGCCAGCAGTTTATCCAGGGCCTGGGGTGAAAAACTGTTTTTT
.	TRBJ2-1	.	TRBV11-2	14	CASSPTDSYNEQFF	TGTGCCAGCAGCCCGACGGACAGCTACAATGAGCAGTTCTTC
.	TRBJ1-2	TRBD1	TRBV30	12	CACPSGQGAHTF	TGTGCCTGTCCGAGCGGACAGGGGGCTCACACCTTC
.	TRBJ2-3	.	TRBV27	17	CASSLHKVAASTDTQYF	TGTGCCAGCAGTCTCCATAAAGTGGCGGCTAGCACAGATACGCAGTATTTT
.	TRBJ2-5	TRBD2	TRBV9	16	CASSGSWLAAQETQYF	TGTGCCAGCAGCGGCTCGTGGCTAGCGGCCCAAGAGACCCAGTACTTC